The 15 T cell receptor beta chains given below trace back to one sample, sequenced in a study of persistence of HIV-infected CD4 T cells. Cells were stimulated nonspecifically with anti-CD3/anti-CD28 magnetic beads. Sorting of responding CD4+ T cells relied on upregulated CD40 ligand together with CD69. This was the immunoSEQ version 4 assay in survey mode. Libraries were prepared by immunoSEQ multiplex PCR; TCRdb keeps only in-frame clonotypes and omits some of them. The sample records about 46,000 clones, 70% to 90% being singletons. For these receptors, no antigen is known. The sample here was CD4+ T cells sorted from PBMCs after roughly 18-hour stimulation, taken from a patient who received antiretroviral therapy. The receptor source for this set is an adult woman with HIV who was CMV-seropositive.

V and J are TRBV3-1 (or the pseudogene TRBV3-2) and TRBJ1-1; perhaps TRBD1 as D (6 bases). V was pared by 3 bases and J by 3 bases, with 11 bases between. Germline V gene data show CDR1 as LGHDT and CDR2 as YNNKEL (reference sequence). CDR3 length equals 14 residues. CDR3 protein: CASSQPTGHTEAFF. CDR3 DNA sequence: TGTGCCAGCAGCCAGCCAACAGGGCACACTGAAGCTTTCTTT.

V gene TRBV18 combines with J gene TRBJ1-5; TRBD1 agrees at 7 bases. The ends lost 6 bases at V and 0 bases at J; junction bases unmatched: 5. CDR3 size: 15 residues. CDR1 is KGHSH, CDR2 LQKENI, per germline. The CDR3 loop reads CASSLGQASNQPQHF. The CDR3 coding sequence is TGTGCCAGCTCCCTCGGACAGGCTAGCAATCAGCCCCAGCATTTT.

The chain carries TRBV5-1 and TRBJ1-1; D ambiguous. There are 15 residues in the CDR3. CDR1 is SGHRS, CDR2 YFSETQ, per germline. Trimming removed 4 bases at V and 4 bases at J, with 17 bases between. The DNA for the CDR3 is TGCGCCAGCAGCGAGGCGAGGGTTGGGGTCACTGAAGCTTTCTTT. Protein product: CASSEARVGVTEAFF.

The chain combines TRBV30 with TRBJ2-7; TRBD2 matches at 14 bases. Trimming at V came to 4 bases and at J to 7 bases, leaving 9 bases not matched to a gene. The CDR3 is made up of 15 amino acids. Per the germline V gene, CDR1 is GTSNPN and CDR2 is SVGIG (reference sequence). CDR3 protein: CAWTRGLAGAGEQYF. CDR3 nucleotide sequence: TGTGCCTGGACTAGGGGACTAGCGGGGGCCGGAGAGCAGTACTTC.

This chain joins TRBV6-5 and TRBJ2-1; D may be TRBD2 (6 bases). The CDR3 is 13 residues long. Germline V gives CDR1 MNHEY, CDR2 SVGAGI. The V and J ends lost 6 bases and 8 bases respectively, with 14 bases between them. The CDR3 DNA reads TGTGCCAGCAGACCGGGAGTAAGGGATGAGCAGTTCTTC. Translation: CASRPGVRDEQFF.

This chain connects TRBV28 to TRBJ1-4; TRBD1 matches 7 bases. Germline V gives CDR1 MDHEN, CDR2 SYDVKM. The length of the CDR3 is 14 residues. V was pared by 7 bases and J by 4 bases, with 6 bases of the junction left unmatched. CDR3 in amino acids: CASTPYRGNEKLFF. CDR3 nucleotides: TGTGCCAGCACCCCTTACAGGGGTAATGAAAAACTGTTTTTT.

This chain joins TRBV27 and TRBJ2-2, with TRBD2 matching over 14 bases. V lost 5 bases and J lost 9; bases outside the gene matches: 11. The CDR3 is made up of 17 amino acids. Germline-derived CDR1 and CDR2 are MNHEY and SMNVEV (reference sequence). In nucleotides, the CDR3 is TGTGCCAGCAGTGCTATCCCGACTAGCGGGAGGGCCAGGGAGCTGTTTTTT. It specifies CASSAIPTSGRARELFF.

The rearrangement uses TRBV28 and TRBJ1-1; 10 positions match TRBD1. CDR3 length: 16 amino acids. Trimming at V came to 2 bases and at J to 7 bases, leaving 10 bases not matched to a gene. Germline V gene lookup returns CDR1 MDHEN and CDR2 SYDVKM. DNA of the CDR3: TGTGCCAGCAGTTTACTTGCCTCGACAGGGGGCAGTGAAGCTTTCTTT. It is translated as CASSLLASTGGSEAFF.

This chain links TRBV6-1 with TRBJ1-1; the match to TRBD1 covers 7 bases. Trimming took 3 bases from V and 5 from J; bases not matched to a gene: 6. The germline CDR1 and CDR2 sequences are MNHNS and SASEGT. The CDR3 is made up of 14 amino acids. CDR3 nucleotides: TGTGCCAGCAGTGACAGGGGGAGAGGTACTGAAGCTTTCTTT. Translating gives CASSDRGRGTEAFF.

The CDR3 region has the DNA TGCGCCAGCAGTCATGCGGACAGTACCTACTACGAGCAGTACTTC. Translated: CASSHADSTYYEQYF. The V gene is TRBV5-1, the J gene TRBJ2-7; perhaps TRBD1 as D (6 bases). The V end was cut by 5 bases, the J end by 3 bases, with 18 bases between. The CDR3 spans 15 residues. Looked up from germline, CDR1 is SGHRS and CDR2 is YFSETQ.

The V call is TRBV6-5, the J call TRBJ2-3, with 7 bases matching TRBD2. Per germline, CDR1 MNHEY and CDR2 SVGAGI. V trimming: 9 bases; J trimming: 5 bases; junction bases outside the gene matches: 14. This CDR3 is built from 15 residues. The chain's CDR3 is CASTNPAGVGDTQYF. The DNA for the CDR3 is TGTGCCAGTACCAATCCGGCGGGGGTTGGAGATACGCAGTATTTT.

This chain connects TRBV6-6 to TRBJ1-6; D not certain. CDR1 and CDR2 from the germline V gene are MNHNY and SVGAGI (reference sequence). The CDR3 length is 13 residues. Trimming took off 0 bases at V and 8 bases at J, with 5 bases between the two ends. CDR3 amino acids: CASSYSIDSPLHF. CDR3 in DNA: TGTGCCAGCAGTTACTCGATAGATTCACCCCTCCACTTT.

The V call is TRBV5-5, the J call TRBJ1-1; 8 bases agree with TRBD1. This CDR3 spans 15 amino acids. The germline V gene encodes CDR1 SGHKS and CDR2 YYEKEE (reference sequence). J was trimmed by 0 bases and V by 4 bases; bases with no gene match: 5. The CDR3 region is CASSPWTGLNTEAFF. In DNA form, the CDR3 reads TGTGCCAGCAGCCCTTGGACAGGGTTGAACACTGAAGCTTTCTTT.

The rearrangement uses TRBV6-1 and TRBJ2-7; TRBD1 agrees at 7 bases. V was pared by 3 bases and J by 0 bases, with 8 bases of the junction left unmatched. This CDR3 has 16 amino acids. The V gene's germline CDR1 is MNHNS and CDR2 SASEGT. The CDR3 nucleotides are TGTGCCAGCAGTGACGCGACAGGGTCGAGCTCCTACGAGCAGTACTTC. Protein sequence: CASSDATGSSSYEQYF.

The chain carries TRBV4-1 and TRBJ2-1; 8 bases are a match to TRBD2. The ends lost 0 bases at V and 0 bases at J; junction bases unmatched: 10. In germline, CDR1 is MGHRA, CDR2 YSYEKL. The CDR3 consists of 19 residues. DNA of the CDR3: TGCGCCAGCAGCCAAGAAATCGGTAGCGGGGTAAGCTCCTACAATGAGCAGTTCTTC. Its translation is CASSQEIGSGVSSYNEQFF.